This section outlines one T cell receptor (beta chain) sequence together with its context. Its specific antigen is unknown. Base qualities are not at hand, and no much larger clone is one base apart. RNA was extracted with the RNeasy kit and roughly 0.5 to 1 ug was reverse transcribed using random hexamers. The immunoSEQ multiplex PCR assay, covering 54 Vbeta and 13 Jbeta segments, was used to amplify TCR beta CDR3 regions. To correct PCR amplification bias, a synthetic template baseline was used for both primer optimization and computational correction. From the authors' description of their analysis: Reads were assigned to V, D and J genes according to IMGT and analyzed in immunoSEQ Analyzer, with only productive sequences retained. Clonality was calculated as one minus the Shannon entropy normalized by log2 of the number of productive unique sequences. Public and private clones were assessed among the 100 most prevalent clones of each patient and control. Clones were defined as Susac-specific if absent from the healthy and MS cohorts, from 900 to 1,300 published viral clones and from other ImmuneACCESS disease sequences. TCRdb reran the public reads through fastp at Q25 and MiXCR, keeping productive beta chains. Rows with one shared CDR3 protein collapse into an entry with the most common genes and DNA. The V and J calls, along with clone size, are taken from TCRdb and not from the paper's own processing. Across this sample there are around 160,000 distinct CDR3 sequences, with roughly 94% seen only once. The ten biggest clones cover almost 0.095% of the sample.

V lost 6 bases and J lost 0 bases; the stretch between them is 11 bases long. The germline V gene yields SGHAT for CDR1 and FQNNGV for CDR2. The CDR3 starts with the cysteine, ends with the phenylalanine, and has 14 residues. Kept here is only the CDR3 DNA, which spans 42 bases and is read in frame from base 1. This sample is drawn from a study of CD8 T cells in Susac syndrome (dated by TCRdb to between 2018 and 2020). As for the study more broadly: Whether CD8+ T cell activation and differentiation in Susac syndrome was antigen driven was tested using repertoire sequencing. The study at large found these results: The number of individuals in the TCR sequencing and HLA analysis was acknowledged as relatively small.

High-throughput TCR beta sequencing profiled peripheral blood CD8+ and CD4+ T cells from healthy donors, Susac syndrome patients and multiple sclerosis patients. Treatment-naive patients with stable or active relapsing-remitting disease fulfilling revised McDonald criteria were used as multiple sclerosis controls. Bulk CD8+ and CD4+ T cells were purified by magnetic negative isolation, while CD8+ TEMRA cells were enriched using FACS. Blood was collected in EDTA tubes and processed within 24 hours, with PBMCs isolated through density gradient centrifugation. PBMCs intended for TCR sequencing were cryopreserved in liquid nitrogen and thawed later in a water bath at 37 degrees C. The sorted or isolated CD4+, CD8+ and CD8+ TEMRA cells reached a purity of at least 90%.

The source material was CD4+ T cells from PBMCs. The chain employs TRBV11-2 and TRBJ2-5, with the D gene not clear enough to name. The sequence came from a human donor with multiple sclerosis. The encoded CDR3 is CASRSKRYQETQYF. The nucleotide sequence reads as follows: TGTGCCAGCAGGTCTAAGCGATACCAAGAGACCCAGTACTTC.